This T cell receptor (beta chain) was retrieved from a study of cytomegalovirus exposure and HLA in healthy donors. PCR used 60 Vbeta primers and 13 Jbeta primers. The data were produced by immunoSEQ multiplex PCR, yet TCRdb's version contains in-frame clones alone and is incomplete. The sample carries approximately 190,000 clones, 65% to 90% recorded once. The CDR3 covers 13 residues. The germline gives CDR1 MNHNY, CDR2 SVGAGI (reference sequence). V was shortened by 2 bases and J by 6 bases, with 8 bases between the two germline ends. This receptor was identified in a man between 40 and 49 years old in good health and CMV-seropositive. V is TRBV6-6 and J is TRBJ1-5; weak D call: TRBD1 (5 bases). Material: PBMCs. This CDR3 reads CASSYGGGQPQHF. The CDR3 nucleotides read TGTGCCAGCAGTTACGGGGGGGGTCAGCCCCAGCATTTT.